The 10 T cell receptor beta chains listed next were all sequenced from one sample in a study of blood T cell repertoires in COVID-19. Libraries were prepared by immunoSEQ multiplex PCR; TCRdb keeps only in-frame clonotypes and omits some of them. The profile shows about 200,000 clones, 84% of them singletons. Sequencing was performed on PBMCs or T cells enriched from blood (not recorded which). The source of these receptors is a woman aged 25-40 years who had been exposed to COVID-19.

The V gene is TRBV6-5, the J gene TRBJ2-7; 9 bases agree with TRBD1. CDR1 is MNHEY, CDR2 SVGAGI, per germline. The CDR3 sequence is 13 residues long. V dropped 7 bases and J dropped 4; count of bases not matched to a gene: 5. CDR3 in DNA: TGTGCCAGCACCCAGGACAGGGGATACGAGCAGTACTTC. This encodes CASTQDRGYEQYF.

This sequence joins TRBV27 and TRBJ1-3; D call uncertain. V lost 6 bases to trimming and J lost 0 bases, with 9 bases between them. The CDR3 consists of 14 residues. From germline, CDR1 is MNHEY and CDR2 SMNVEV (reference sequence). CDR3 nucleotides: TGTGCCAGCAGCCCGGTTCTCTCTGGAAACACCATATATTTT. It is translated as CASSPVLSGNTIYF.

The rearrangement joins TRBV11-2 to TRBJ2-2; 10 positions agree with TRBD1. With 3 bases clipped from V and 5 bases from J, the junction kept 3 bases outside the gene matches. There are 15 residues in the CDR3. The germline V gene has CDR1 SGHAT and CDR2 FQNNGV. In DNA, the CDR3 is TGTGCCAGCAGCTTGGGACAGGGGAGGACCGGGGAGCTGTTTTTT. Translation: CASSLGQGRTGELFF.

The chain links TRBV5-6 to TRBJ1-4; 7 bases are a match to TRBD1. The length of the CDR3 is 16 residues. In germline, CDR1 is SGHDT, CDR2 YYEEEE. The J segment lost 3 bases and the V segment lost 2 bases, leaving 7 bases of the junction unmatched. The CDR3 is CASSFYYRGPNEKLFF. The CDR3 region has the DNA TGTGCCAGCAGCTTTTATTACAGGGGTCCTAATGAAAAACTGTTTTTT.

V and J are TRBV27 and TRBJ1-1; 10 nucleotides match TRBD1. The J segment lost 1 base and the V segment lost 6 bases, leaving 2 bases of the junction unmatched. The CDR3 runs 14 residues. The V gene's germline CDR1 is MNHEY and CDR2 SMNVEV (reference sequence). CDR3 loop: CASRRDRGNTEAFF. In nucleotides, the CDR3 is TGTGCCAGCAGGAGGGACAGGGGGAACACTGAAGCTTTCTTT.

V is TRBV7-8 and J is TRBJ2-6; no definite D call. The length of the CDR3 is 16 residues. Germline V lookup: CDR1 SGHVS, CDR2 FQNEAQ. With 2 bases removed from V and 0 bases from J, the gap between germline ends came to 8 bases. The CDR3 region has the DNA TGTGCCAGCAGCTTATTTGAGATCTCTGGGGCCAACGTCCTGACTTTC. Residues: CASSLFEISGANVLTF.

The chain recombines TRBV5-4 with TRBJ1-1; 7 bases agree with TRBD1. After removal of 3 bases from V and 6 bases from J, the junction contained 11 bases not matched to a gene. This CDR3 is 15 amino acids long. Germline V gives CDR1 SGHNT, CDR2 YYREEE (reference sequence). As DNA, the CDR3 is TGTGCCAGCAGCTCCCCAAACAACAGGGGAGCTGAAGCTTTCTTT. This encodes CASSSPNNRGAEAFF.

To note about this clone: Additional DNA sequences in this sample encode the identical CDR3. In DNA, the CDR3 is TGTGCCAGCAGTTACGGACAGGGTGGCGAAAAACTGTTTTTT. This codes for CASSYGQGGEKLFF. V is TRBV6-5 and J is TRBJ1-4; 8 bases align to TRBD1. Germline CDR1 reads MNHEY; CDR2 reads SVGAGI. The ends lost 2 bases at V and 8 bases at J; junction bases unmatched: 4. CDR3 length: 14 amino acids.

This clone was seen more than once but under ten times. This chain uses TRBV11-2 with TRBJ1-2; D unclear. The CDR3 contains 14 residues. Trimming took off 4 bases at V and 12 bases at J, with 21 bases between the two ends. The germline CDR1 and CDR2 sequences are SGHAT and FQNNGV. CDR3 region: CASSSSYRQAIHTF. In nucleotides, the CDR3 is TGTGCCAGCAGCTCGTCTTACCGACAAGCCATTCACACCTTC.

This chain links TRBV6-6 with TRBJ1-2; maybe TRBD1 (5 bases). This CDR3 spans 15 amino acids. V was cut by 0 bases and J by 8 bases, with 16 bases left in between. CDR1 and CDR2 (germline): MNHNY, SVGAGI (reference sequence). CDR3 nucleotides: TGTGCCAGCAGTTACTCGAATGGAGGGACTGTGGGCTACACCTTC. Translated: CASSYSNGGTVGYTF.